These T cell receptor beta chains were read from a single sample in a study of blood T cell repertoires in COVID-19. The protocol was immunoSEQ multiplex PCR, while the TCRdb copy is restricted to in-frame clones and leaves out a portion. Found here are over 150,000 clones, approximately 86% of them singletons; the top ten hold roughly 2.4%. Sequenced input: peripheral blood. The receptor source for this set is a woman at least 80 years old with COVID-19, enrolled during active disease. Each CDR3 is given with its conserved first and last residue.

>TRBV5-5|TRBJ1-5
CASSLTADQPQHF
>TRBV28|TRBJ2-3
CASSSGGTADTQYF
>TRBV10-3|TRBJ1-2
CAISESTGDGYTF
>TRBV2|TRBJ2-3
CASSEWQNTDTQYF
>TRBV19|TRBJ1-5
CASSIGPGGSDSNQPQHF
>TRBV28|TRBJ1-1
CASRQQGIRGNTEAFF
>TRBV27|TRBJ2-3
CASNTLAGFSTDTQYF
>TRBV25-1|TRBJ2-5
CASSPSGREETQYF
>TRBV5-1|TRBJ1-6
CASSSQGESPLHF
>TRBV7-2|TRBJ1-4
CASSLAGTGNEKLFF
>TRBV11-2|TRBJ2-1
CASSLVTGSSYNEQFF
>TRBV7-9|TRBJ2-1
CASEQAGASFLDEQFF
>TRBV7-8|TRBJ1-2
CASSSDSGYGYTF
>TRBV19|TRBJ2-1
CASSGTSGGNNEQFF
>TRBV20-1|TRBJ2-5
CSARLETQYF
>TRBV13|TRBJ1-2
CASSFRGSGYGYTF